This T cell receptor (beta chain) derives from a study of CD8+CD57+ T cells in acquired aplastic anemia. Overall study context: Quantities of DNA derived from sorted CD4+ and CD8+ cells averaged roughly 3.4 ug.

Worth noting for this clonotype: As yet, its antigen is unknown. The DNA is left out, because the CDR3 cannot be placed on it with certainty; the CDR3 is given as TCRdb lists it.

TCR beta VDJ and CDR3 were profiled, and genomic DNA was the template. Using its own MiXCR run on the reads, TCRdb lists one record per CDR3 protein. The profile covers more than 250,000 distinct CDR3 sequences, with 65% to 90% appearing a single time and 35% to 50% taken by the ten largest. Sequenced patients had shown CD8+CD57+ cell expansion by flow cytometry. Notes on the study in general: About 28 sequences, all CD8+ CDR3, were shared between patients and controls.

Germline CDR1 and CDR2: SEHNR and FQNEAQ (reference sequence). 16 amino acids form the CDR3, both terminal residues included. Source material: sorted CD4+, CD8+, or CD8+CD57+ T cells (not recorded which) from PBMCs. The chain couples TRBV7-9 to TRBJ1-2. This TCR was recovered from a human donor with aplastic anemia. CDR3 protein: CARQLDREGQYFGYTF.